The present entry profiles one T cell receptor beta chain with its context. This sample is drawn from a study of control samples from healthy donors and cancer patients. After removal of 4 bases from V and 4 bases from J, the junction contained 5 bases not matched to a gene. In germline, CDR1 is SNHLY, CDR2 FYNNEI. This CDR3 has 14 residues. Profiling relied on immunoSEQ multiplex PCR, and the TCRdb table lists in-frame clones only, not all of them. The profile shows about 160,000 clones, approximately 90% of them singletons. This receptor was identified in a man in his thirties or forties in good health. Sequencing input: blood. This rearrangement joins TRBV2 to TRBJ1-1; 8 bases are a match to TRBD1. The CDR3 is CASSAQGAGTEAFF. For the CDR3, the DNA is TGTGCCAGCAGTGCGCAGGGGGCCGGCACTGAAGCTTTCTTT.